Each of the 2 T cell receptor beta chains below was sequenced from the same sample in a study of cytomegalovirus exposure and HLA in healthy donors. It was with 60 Vbeta and 13 Jbeta primers that the PCR ran. Using immunoSEQ multiplex PCR, the repertoire was profiled, and TCRdb retains in-frame clones only, with some absent. The sample contains 100,000 to 150,000 clones, 78% of which appear only once. Sequencing input: PBMCs. The receptors come from a young man in good health and CMV-seropositive.

This clone was found once. The sample has other DNA sequences that encode this CDR3 too. J is TRBJ1-2 and V is TRBV19, with D perhaps matching TRBD1 (5 bases). CDR1 LNHDA and CDR2 SQIVND come from the germline V gene (reference sequence). Trimming cost V 2 bases and J 2 bases, with 6 bases left between them. This CDR3 comprises 13 residues. The CDR3 sequence: CASSIRGNYGYTF. The CDR3, as DNA: TGTGCCAGTAGTATACGGGGGAACTATGGCTACACCTTC.

This clone was found a few times. V usage is TRBV25-1 and J usage is TRBJ1-2, with TRBD1 matching 9 bases. After removal of 4 bases from V and 6 bases from J, the junction contained 12 bases not matched to a gene. The CDR3 extends over 16 amino acids. CDR1 and CDR2 from the germline V gene are MGHDK and SYGVNS. DNA for the CDR3: TGTGCCAGCAGTGGACCGGGACAGGGAGTGTTGGATGGCTACACCTTC. Translated: CASSGPGQGVLDGYTF.